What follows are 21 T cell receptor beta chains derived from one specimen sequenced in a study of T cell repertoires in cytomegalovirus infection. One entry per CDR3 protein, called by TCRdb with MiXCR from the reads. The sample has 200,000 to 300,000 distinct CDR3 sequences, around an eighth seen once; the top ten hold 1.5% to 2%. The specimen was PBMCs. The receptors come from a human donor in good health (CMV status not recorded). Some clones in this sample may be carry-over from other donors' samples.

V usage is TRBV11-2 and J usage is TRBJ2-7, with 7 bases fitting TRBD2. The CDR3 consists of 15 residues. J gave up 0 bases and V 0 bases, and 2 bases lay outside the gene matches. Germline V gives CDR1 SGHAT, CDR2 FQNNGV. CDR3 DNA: TGTGCCAGCAGCTTAGAAAGCGGGGTCTCCTACGAGCAGTACGTC. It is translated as CASSLESGVSYEQYV.

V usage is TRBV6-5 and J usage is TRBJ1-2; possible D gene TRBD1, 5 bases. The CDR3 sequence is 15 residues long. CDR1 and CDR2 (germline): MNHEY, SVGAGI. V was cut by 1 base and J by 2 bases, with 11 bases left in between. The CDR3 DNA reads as TGTGCCAGCAGTTACTTCAGGGAATCGAACTATGGCTACACCTTC. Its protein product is CASSYFRESNYGYTF.

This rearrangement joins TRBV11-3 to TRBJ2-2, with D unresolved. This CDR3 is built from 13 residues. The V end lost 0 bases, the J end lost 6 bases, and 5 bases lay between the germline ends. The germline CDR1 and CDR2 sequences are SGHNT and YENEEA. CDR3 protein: CASSLEVSGELFF. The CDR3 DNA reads TGTGCCAGCAGCTTAGAGGTCTCCGGGGAGCTGTTTTTT.

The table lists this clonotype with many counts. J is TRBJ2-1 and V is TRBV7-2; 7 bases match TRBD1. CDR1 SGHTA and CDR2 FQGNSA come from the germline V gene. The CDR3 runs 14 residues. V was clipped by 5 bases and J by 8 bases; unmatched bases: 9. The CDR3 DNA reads TGTGCCAGCAGCCAAAACAGGGGAGTGGATGAGCAGTTCTTC. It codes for CASSQNRGVDEQFF.

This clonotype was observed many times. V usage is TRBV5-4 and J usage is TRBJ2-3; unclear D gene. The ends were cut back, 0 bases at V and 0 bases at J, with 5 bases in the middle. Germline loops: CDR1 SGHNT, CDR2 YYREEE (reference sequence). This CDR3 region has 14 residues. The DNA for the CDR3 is TGTGCCAGCAGCTTGGAATGGAGCACAGATACGCAGTATTTT. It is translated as CASSLEWSTDTQYF. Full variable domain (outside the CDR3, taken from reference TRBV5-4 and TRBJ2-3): ETGVTQSPTHLIKTRGQQVTLRCSSQSGHNTVSWYQQALGQGPQFIFQYYREEENGRGNFPPRFSGLQFPNYSSELNVNALELDDSALYLCASSLEWSTDTQYFGPGTRLTVL.

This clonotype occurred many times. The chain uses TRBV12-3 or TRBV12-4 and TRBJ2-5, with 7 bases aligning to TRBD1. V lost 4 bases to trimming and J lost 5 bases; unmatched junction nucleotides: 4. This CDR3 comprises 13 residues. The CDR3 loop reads CASSYRGEETQYF. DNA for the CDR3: TGTGCCAGCAGTTACAGGGGTGAGGAGACCCAGTACTTC.

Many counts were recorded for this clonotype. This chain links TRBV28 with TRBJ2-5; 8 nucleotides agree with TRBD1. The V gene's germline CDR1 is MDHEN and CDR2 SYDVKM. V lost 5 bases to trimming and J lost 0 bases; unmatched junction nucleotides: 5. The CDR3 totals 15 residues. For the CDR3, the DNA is TGTGCCAGCAGTGACAGGGGACAGTACCAAGAGACCCAGTACTTC. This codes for CASSDRGQYQETQYF.

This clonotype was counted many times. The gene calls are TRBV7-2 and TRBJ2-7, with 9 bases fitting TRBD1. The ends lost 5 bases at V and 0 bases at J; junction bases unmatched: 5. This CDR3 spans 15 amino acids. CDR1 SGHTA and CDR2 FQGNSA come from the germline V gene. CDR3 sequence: CASSPGQGLSYEQYF. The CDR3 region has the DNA TGTGCCAGCAGCCCTGGACAGGGGCTCTCCTACGAGCAGTACTTC.

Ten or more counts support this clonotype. CDR3 DNA: TGTGCCAGCAGTGCACTTAGCGGGGGCGCTTCCTACGAGCAGTACTTC. The encoded protein is CASSALSGGASYEQYF. This chain joins TRBV6-6 and TRBJ2-7, with TRBD2 matching 9 bases. In germline, CDR1 is MNHNY, CDR2 SVGAGI (reference sequence). Trimming took 5 bases from V and 1 from J; bases not matched to a gene: 9. The CDR3 runs to 16 residues.

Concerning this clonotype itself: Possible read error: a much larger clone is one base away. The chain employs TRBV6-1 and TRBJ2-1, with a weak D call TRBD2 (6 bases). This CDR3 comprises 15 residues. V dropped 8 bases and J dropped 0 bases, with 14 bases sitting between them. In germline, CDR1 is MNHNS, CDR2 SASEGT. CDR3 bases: TGTGCCAGCCACTGGGGCGGGGCCTCCTACAATGAGCAGTTCTTC. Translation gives CASHWGGASYNEQFF.

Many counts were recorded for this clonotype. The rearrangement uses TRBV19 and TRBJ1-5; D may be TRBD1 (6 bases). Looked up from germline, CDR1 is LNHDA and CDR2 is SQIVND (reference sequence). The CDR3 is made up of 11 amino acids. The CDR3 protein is CATGGAQPQHF. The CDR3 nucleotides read TGTGCTACGGGGGGGGCCCAGCCCCAGCATTTT.

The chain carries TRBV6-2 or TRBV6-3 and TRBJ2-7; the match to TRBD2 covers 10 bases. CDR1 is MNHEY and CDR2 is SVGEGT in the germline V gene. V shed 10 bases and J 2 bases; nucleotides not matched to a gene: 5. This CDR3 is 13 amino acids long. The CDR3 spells CATTSGAAYEQYF. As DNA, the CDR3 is TGTGCCACCACTAGCGGGGCAGCCTACGAGCAGTACTTC.

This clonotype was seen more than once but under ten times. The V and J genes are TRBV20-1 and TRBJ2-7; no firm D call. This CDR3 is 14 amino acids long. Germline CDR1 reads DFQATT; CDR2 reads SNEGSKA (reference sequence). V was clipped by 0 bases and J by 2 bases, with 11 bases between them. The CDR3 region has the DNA TGCAGTGCTAGAGAAGGGAAAAACCCCTACGAGCAGTACTTC. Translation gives CSAREGKNPYEQYF.

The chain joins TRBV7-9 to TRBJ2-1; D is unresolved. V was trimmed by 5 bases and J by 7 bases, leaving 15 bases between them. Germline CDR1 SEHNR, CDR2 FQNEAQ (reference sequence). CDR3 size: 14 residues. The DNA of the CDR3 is TGTGCCAGCAGCCCTTCGTCCCATGGGAATGAGCAGTTCTTC. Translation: CASSPSSHGNEQFF.

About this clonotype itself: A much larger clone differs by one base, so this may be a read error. The CDR3 region has the DNA TGTGCCAGCAGTCGAAAGGGCGGGGGGCCAGGGAACATTCAGTACTTC. Its protein product is CASSRKGGGPGNIQYF. The genes are TRBV25-1 and TRBJ2-4, with 8 bases matching TRBD2. CDR1 and CDR2 (germline): MGHDK, SYGVNS. This CDR3 comprises 16 residues. Trimming cost V 5 bases and J 7 bases; bases outside gene matches: 13.

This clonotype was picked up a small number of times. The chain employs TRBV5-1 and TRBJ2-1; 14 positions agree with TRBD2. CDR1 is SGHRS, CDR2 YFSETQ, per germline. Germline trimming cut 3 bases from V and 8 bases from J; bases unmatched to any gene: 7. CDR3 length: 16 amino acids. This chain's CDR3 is CASSWGLAGENHEQFF. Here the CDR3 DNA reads TGCGCCAGCAGCTGGGGACTAGCGGGAGAGAATCATGAGCAGTTCTTC.

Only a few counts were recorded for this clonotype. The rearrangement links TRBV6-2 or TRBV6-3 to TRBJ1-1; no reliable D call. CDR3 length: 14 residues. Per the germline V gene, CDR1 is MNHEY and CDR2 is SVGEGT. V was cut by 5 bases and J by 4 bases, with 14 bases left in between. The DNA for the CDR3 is TGTGCCAGCAGTCACGGAGCCCCGAGCACTGAAGCTTTCTTT. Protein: CASSHGAPSTEAFF.

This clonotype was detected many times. CDR3 in amino acids: CASSSDSSYGYTF. The CDR3 DNA follows: TGTGCCAGCAGCTCGGACAGTTCCTATGGCTACACCTTC. V is TRBV7-3 and J is TRBJ1-2; D may be TRBD1 (6 bases). Germline V lookup: CDR1 SGHTA, CDR2 FQGTGA. This CDR3 spans 13 amino acids. V was clipped by 4 bases and J by 4 bases, with 10 bases between them. The variable domain in full, completed from reference TRBV7-3 and TRBJ1-2, reads GAGVSQTPSNKVTEKGKYVELRCDPISGHTALYWYRQSLGQGPEFLIYFQGTGAADDSGLPNDRFFAVRPEGSVSTLKIQRTERGDSAVYLCASSSDSSYGYTFGSGTRLTVV.

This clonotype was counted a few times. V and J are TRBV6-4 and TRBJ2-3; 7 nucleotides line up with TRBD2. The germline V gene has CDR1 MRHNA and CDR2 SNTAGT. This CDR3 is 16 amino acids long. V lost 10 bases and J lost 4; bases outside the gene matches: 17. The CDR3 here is CANPPRREGRPDTQYF. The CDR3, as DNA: TGTGCCAACCCCCCACGGAGGGAGGGCCGCCCAGATACGCAGTATTTT.

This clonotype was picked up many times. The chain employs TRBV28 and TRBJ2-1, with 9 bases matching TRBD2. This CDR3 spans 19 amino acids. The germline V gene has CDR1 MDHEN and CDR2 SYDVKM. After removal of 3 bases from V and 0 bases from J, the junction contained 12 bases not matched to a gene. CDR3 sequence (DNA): TGTGCCAGCAGTTTGGCCGGGACTAGCTTCTTTGGCTCCTACAATGAGCAGTTCTTC. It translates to CASSLAGTSFFGSYNEQFF.

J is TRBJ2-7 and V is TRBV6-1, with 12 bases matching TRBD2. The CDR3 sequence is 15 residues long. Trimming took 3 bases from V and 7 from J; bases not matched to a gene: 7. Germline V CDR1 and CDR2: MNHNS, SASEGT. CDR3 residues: CASSDPSGREREQYF. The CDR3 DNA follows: TGTGCCAGCAGTGACCCTAGCGGGAGGGAGAGAGAGCAGTACTTC.